Listed below are T cell receptor beta chains from one sample, sequenced in a study of blood T cell repertoires in COVID-19. Profiling relied on immunoSEQ multiplex PCR, and the TCRdb table lists in-frame clones only, not all of them. The sample comprises about 250,000 clones, roughly 86% of which are singletons, and 1.5% to 2% rests with the top ten. Specimen: peripheral blood. Receptors were obtained from a woman aged 55-70 years who had recovered from COVID-19. Both conserved end residues are part of each CDR3. The order of the fields is clone size, D gene, J gene, V gene, CDR3 DNA, CDR3 protein. A D gene is named only where the DNA matches it firmly. Rows give clone size only sometimes, using once, few, many, or a class for an expanded clone.

clone size: once
D gene: TRBD1
J gene: TRBJ1-4
V gene: TRBV5-4
CDR3 DNA: TGTGCCAGCAGCCTAGGGACAGGGGTTAGTGAAAAACTGTTTTTT
CDR3 protein: CASSLGTGVSEKLFF

clone size: NA
D gene: NA
J gene: TRBJ2-3
V gene: TRBV5-1
CDR3 DNA: TGCGCCAGCCCCGACGGGGGTACGCAGTATTTT
CDR3 protein: CASPDGGTQYF

clone size: NA
D gene: NA
J gene: TRBJ1-6
V gene: TRBV7-9
CDR3 DNA: TGTGCCAGCAACATCCAGGGAAATAATTCACCCCTCCACTTT
CDR3 protein: CASNIQGNNSPLHF

clone size: NA
D gene: TRBD1
J gene: TRBJ1-2
V gene: TRBV2
CDR3 DNA: TGTGCCAGCAGCGAATCAGACAGGGGACCGAGCTACACCTTC
CDR3 protein: CASSESDRGPSYTF

clone size: NA
D gene: TRBD1
J gene: TRBJ2-7
V gene: TRBV15
CDR3 DNA: TGTGCCACCAGCAGGGACAGGGCGTCCTACGAGCAGTACTTC
CDR3 protein: CATSRDRASYEQYF

clone size: once
D gene: TRBD2
J gene: TRBJ2-7
V gene: TRBV7-9
CDR3 DNA: TGTGCCAGCAGTCTTAGGAGCGGGAGCTCCTACGAGCAGTACTTC
CDR3 protein: CASSLRSGSSYEQYF

clone size: NA
D gene: NA
J gene: TRBJ1-1
V gene: TRBV20-1
CDR3 DNA: TGCAGTGCTAGAGGGGTCGGGTTTCCTTTCTTT
CDR3 protein: CSARGVGFPFF

clone size: NA
D gene: NA
J gene: TRBJ1-4
V gene: TRBV7-8
CDR3 DNA: TGTGCCAGCCAGTTCAGGGGCGCGGAAGAAAAACTGTTTTTT
CDR3 protein: CASQFRGAEEKLFF

clone size: NA
D gene: TRBD2
J gene: TRBJ2-1
V gene: TRBV6-1
CDR3 DNA: TGTGCCAGCAGTGAAGCTCTGATGGGCGGGGGGGCCGACAATGAGCAGTTCTTC
CDR3 protein: CASSEALMGGGADNEQFF

clone size: NA
D gene: TRBD2
J gene: TRBJ2-1
V gene: TRBV6-5
CDR3 DNA: TGTGCCAGCAGCGCGGCTAGCGGGTACAATGAGCAGTTCTTC
CDR3 protein: CASSAASGYNEQFF

clone size: NA
D gene: NA
J gene: TRBJ1-1
V gene: TRBV2
CDR3 DNA: TGTGCCAGCAGACGGGGTAGGGACACTGAAGCTTTCTTT
CDR3 protein: CASRRGRDTEAFF

clone size: NA
D gene: TRBD2
J gene: TRBJ2-3
V gene: TRBV5-4
CDR3 DNA: TGTGCCAGCAAACGTGGGGGGGGGAGCACAGATACGCAGTATTTT
CDR3 protein: CASKRGGGSTDTQYF

clone size: few
D gene: NA
J gene: TRBJ2-7
V gene: TRBV4-3
CDR3 DNA: TGCGCCAGCAGCCAAGATCTCGGCTCCTACGAGCAGTACTTC
CDR3 protein: CASSQDLGSYEQYF

clone size: NA
D gene: TRBD1
J gene: TRBJ1-4
V gene: TRBV27
CDR3 DNA: TGTGCCCTCCAGGGGGTGCTATTTACTAATGAAAAACTGTTTTTT
CDR3 protein: CALQGVLFTNEKLFF

clone size: once
D gene: NA
J gene: TRBJ2-3
V gene: TRBV7-9
CDR3 DNA: TGTGCCAGTGGGGGGTTTCGAACAGATACGCAGTATTTT
CDR3 protein: CASGGFRTDTQYF

clone size: few
D gene: NA
J gene: TRBJ1-1
V gene: TRBV7-3
CDR3 DNA: TGTGCCAGCAGCTTAAGCGTCGGCACTGAAGCTTTCTTT
CDR3 protein: CASSLSVGTEAFF

clone size: once
D gene: TRBD1
J gene: TRBJ1-5
V gene: TRBV2
CDR3 DNA: TGTGCCAGCAGGCTAGGGGGCGCGGGTCAGCCCCAGCATTTT
CDR3 protein: CASRLGGAGQPQHF